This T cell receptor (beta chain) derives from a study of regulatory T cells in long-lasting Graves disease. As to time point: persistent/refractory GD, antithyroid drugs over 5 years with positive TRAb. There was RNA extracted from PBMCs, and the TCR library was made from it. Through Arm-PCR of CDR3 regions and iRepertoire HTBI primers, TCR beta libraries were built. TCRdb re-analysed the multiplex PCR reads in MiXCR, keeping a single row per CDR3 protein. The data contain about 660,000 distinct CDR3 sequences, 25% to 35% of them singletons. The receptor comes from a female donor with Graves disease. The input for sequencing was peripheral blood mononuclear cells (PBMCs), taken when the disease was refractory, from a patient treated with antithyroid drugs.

The CDR3 here is CASSYRGGWQPQHF. CDR3 nucleotides: TGTGCCAGCAGTTACAGGGGCGGTTGGCAGCCCCAGCATTTT. This chain links TRBV6-1 with TRBJ1-5, with 7 positions matching TRBD1. V dropped 5 bases and J dropped 7; count of bases not matched to a gene: 8. Germline V CDR1 and CDR2: MNHNS, SASEGT. The CDR3 sequence is 14 residues long.